Listed below are T cell receptor beta chains from one sample, sequenced in a study of siplizumab effects on memory and regulatory T cells. Produced via immunoSEQ multiplex PCR; TCRdb's table is partial and in-frame only. The sample has about 120,000 clones, around 93% seen once. Specimen: non-Treg CD4+ T cells sorted from blood. These receptors all come from a human donor in good health. Both conserved end residues are part of each CDR3. D genes are given only for firm matches. Some rows have no size entry. The others give once, few or many, or a class for an expanded clone.

v_call	d_call	clone_size	j_call	cdr3_aa	cdr3_nt
TRBV30	.	.	TRBJ1-2	CAWSVAGSYGYTF	TGTGCCTGGAGTGTGGCCGGATCCTATGGCTACACCTTC
TRBV6-6	TRBD1	.	TRBJ2-2	CASSSHGQGLGGELFF	TGTGCCAGCAGTTCTCATGGACAGGGTTTAGGCGGGGAGCTGTTTTTT
TRBV10-1	.	.	TRBJ2-2	CASSNDRIANTGELFF	TGCGCCAGCAGCAATGACAGGATCGCGAACACCGGGGAGCTGTTTTTT
TRBV7-6	.	.	TRBJ2-5	CASSLAISETQYF	TGTGCCAGCAGCTTAGCGATTTCGGAGACCCAGTACTTC
TRBV30	.	.	TRBJ1-1	CAWSVSRSSTPTKGAFF	TGTGCCTGGAGTGTATCCAGGAGCTCAACACCCACCAAAGGAGCTTTCTTT
TRBV7-9	.	.	TRBJ2-7	CASSTGYGSDEQYF	TGTGCCAGCAGCACAGGGTACGGGTCTGATGAGCAGTACTTC
TRBV23-1	.	.	TRBJ1-3	CASSPDSGRLSGNTIYF	TGCGCCAGCAGTCCGGACAGTGGCCGGCTCTCTGGAAACACCATATATTTT
TRBV20-1	.	.	TRBJ2-7	CSARGAGEQYF	TGCAGTGCAAGAGGGGCCGGCGAGCAGTACTTC
TRBV6-5	.	.	TRBJ1-2	CASSSSRRGAHTF	TGTGCCAGCAGTTCCTCTAGGCGGGGAGCCCACACCTTC
TRBV6-1	TRBD2	.	TRBJ2-7	CASRLSGGPGEQYF	TGTGCCAGCAGGCTCTCGGGGGGGCCGGGTGAGCAGTACTTC
TRBV5-6	TRBD2	.	TRBJ2-4	CASSWEGPTGNIQYF	TGTGCCAGCAGCTGGGAGGGCCCTACGGGAAACATTCAGTACTTC
TRBV19	.	.	TRBJ2-5	CASSISRVETQYF	TGTGCCAGTAGTATTTCCAGGGTGGAGACCCAGTACTTC
TRBV28	.	.	TRBJ1-1	CASLPGGPGTEAFF	TGTGCCAGCTTACCTGGGGGCCCCGGCACTGAAGCTTTCTTT
TRBV7-2	TRBD1	.	TRBJ1-2	CASSQNRGNYGYTF	TGTGCCAGCAGCCAAAACAGGGGTAACTATGGCTACACCTTC
TRBV6-4	TRBD2	.	TRBJ2-3	CASSDSSGGATDTQYF	TGTGCCAGCAGTGACTCGAGCGGGGGGGCCACAGATACGCAGTATTTT
TRBV28	.	.	TRBJ1-5	CASSSGPRPQHF	TGTGCCAGCAGTTCGGGCCCCCGGCCCCAGCATTTT
TRBV2	TRBD1	.	TRBJ2-5	CASGMTGGVGETQYF	TGTGCCAGCGGGATGACAGGGGGCGTAGGAGAGACCCAGTACTTC
TRBV11-3	.	.	TRBJ2-1	CASSLGGSSYNEQFF	TGTGCCAGCAGCCTAGGGGGTAGCTCCTACAATGAGCAGTTCTTC
TRBV6-5	.	.	TRBJ2-1	CASSNGLASYNEQFF	TGTGCCAGCAGTAACGGACTCGCCTCCTACAATGAGCAGTTCTTC
TRBV28	.	.	TRBJ1-5	CASSQPDTGNQPQHF	TGTGCCAGCAGTCAACCGGACACAGGGAACCAGCCCCAGCATTTT
TRBV19	TRBD1	.	TRBJ2-7	CASSSGTGSYEQYF	TGTGCCAGTAGTAGCGGGACAGGGAGCTACGAGCAGTACTTC
TRBV28	TRBD1	.	TRBJ2-2	CASSFRQGAWTGELFF	TGTGCCAGCAGTTTTCGTCAGGGGGCTTGGACCGGGGAGCTGTTTTTT
TRBV21-1	.	once	TRBJ2-2	CASSKVEYDLAGELFF	TGTGCCAGCAGCAAAGTTGAGTATGACTTAGCCGGGGAGCTGTTTTTT
TRBV27	TRBD2	.	TRBJ2-7	CASSLRREGRGIEQYF	TGTGCCAGCAGTTTGCGGAGGGAGGGGCGCGGAATCGAGCAGTACTTC
TRBV7-2	TRBD1	.	TRBJ1-6	CASSLGSPGGPLHF	TGTGCCAGCAGCTTGGGTTCCCCAGGGGGGCCCCTCCACTTT
TRBV18	.	.	TRBJ1-3	CASSPPRTGNTIYF	TGTGCCAGCTCACCACCTCGGACAGGAAACACCATATATTTT
TRBV6-5	.	.	TRBJ1-2	CASSYSQVSGYTF	TGTGCCAGCAGTTATTCACAGGTCTCTGGCTACACCTTC
TRBV6-5	TRBD1	.	TRBJ2-5	CASSLGGAGAQETQYF	TGTGCCAGCAGTTTAGGGGGCGCAGGGGCTCAAGAGACCCAGTACTTC
TRBV6-6	.	.	TRBJ1-6	CASSVAGGSPLHF	TGTGCCAGCTCGGTGGCAGGCGGGTCACCCCTCCACTTT
TRBV11-3	TRBD1	.	TRBJ2-7	CASSHGQGDYEQYF	TGTGCCAGCAGCCATGGACAGGGGGACTACGAGCAGTACTTC
TRBV6-5	.	.	TRBJ1-1	CASIDGSMNTEAFF	TGTGCCAGCATAGACGGATCCATGAACACTGAAGCTTTCTTT
TRBV6-5	.	.	TRBJ1-5	CASSYEGETQHF	TGTGCCAGCAGTTACGAAGGGGAAACCCAGCATTTT
TRBV2	TRBD1	.	TRBJ1-5	CASSADRANQPQHF	TGTGCCAGCAGCGCGGACAGGGCCAATCAGCCCCAGCATTTT
TRBV7-9	.	.	TRBJ2-5	CASSSYRVLGEETQYF	TGTGCCAGCAGCTCCTACAGGGTGCTAGGAGAAGAGACCCAGTACTTC
TRBV29-1	TRBD2	.	TRBJ2-7	CSVVGGGAYEQYF	TGCAGCGTTGTGGGCGGGGGGGCCTACGAGCAGTACTTC
TRBV14	.	.	TRBJ2-3	CASSQVLLDTQYF	TGTGCCAGCAGCCAAGTCCTCTTGGATACGCAGTATTTT
TRBV18	TRBD1	.	TRBJ1-1	CASSSKQGGNTEAFF	TGTGCCAGCTCTTCAAAACAGGGGGGGAACACTGAAGCTTTCTTT
TRBV29-1	TRBD1	once	TRBJ2-3	CSVEAGTGTDTQYF	TGCAGCGTGGAAGCCGGGACAGGCACAGATACGCAGTATTTT
TRBV27	.	.	TRBJ1-6	CASSLGGHSPLHF	TGTGCCAGCAGTTTGGGAGGACATTCACCCCTCCACTTT
TRBV4-2	.	.	TRBJ1-5	CASSQDPGNQPQHF	TGTGCCAGCAGCCAAGATCCCGGGAATCAGCCCCAGCATTTT
TRBV28	TRBD1	once	TRBJ1-2	CASSVPGQGSNYGYTF	TGTGCCAGCAGCGTCCCGGGACAGGGTTCAAACTATGGCTACACCTTC
TRBV5-6	TRBD1	.	TRBJ1-4	CASRGTGTGEKLFF	TGTGCCAGTCGTGGAACCGGGACAGGGGAAAAACTGTTTTTT
TRBV6-5	TRBD2	.	TRBJ2-4	CASNTAGGSGIQYF	TGTGCCAGCAACACAGCGGGGGGGTCCGGCATTCAGTACTTC
TRBV11-2	.	.	TRBJ1-2	CASSLDRTGRIHYGYTF	TGTGCCAGCAGCTTAGATCGTACAGGGAGGATACACTATGGCTACACCTTC
TRBV18	.	.	TRBJ2-3	CASSPQPAPDTQYF	TGTGCCAGCTCACCACAACCGGCCCCAGATACGCAGTATTTT
TRBV7-2	.	.	TRBJ1-5	CASSSRGEGNQPQHF	TGTGCCAGCAGCTCAAGGGGGGAAGGCAATCAGCCCCAGCATTTT
TRBV7-9	.	.	TRBJ2-7	CASTAGILPYEQYF	TGTGCCAGCACCGCGGGGATCCTACCCTACGAGCAGTACTTC
TRBV27	TRBD1	.	TRBJ1-5	CASSLNRGAGNQPQHF	TGTGCCAGCAGTCTCAACAGGGGAGCAGGCAATCAGCCCCAGCATTTT
TRBV13	.	.	TRBJ2-7	CASSSGRPTYEQYF	TGTGCCAGCAGCTCAGGGAGACCAACCTACGAGCAGTACTTC
TRBV2	TRBD1	.	TRBJ2-1	CASSLRGQAAGFYNEQFF	TGTGCCAGCAGCCTAAGGGGACAGGCGGCGGGTTTTTACAATGAGCAGTTCTTC
TRBV5-1	.	.	TRBJ2-5	CASSSVQGWQTQYF	TGCGCCAGCAGCTCGGTACAGGGTTGGCAGACCCAGTACTTC
TRBV7-2	TRBD2	.	TRBJ2-4	CASSLRTSGGQRNIQYF	TGTGCCAGCAGCTTACGGACTAGCGGGGGGCAGAGAAACATTCAGTACTTC